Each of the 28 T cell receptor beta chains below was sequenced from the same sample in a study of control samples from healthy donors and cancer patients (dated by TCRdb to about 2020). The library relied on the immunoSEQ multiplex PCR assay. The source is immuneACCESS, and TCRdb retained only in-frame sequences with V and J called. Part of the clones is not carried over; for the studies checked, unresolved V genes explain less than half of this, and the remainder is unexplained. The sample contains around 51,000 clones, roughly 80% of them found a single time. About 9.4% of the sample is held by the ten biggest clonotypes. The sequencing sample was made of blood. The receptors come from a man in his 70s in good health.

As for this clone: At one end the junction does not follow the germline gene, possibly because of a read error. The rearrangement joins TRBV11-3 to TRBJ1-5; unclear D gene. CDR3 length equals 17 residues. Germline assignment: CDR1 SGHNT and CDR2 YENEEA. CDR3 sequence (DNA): TGTGCCAGCAGCTCTCGGGGTTTCGTGTTTAGAGGGCCAGCCCCAGCATTT. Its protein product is CASSSRGFVFRGPAPAF.

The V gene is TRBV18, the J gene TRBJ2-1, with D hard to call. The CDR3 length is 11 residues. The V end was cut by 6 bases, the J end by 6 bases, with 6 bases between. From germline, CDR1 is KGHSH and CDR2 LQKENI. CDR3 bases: TGTGCCAGCTCGGCGAGCAATGAGCAGTTCTTC. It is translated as CASSASNEQFF.

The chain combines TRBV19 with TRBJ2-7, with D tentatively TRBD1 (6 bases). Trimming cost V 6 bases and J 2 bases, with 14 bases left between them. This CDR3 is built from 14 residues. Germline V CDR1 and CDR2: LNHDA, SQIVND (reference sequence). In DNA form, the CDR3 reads TGTGCCAGTAGCTCCCCGGGACAACCCTACGAGCAGTACTTC. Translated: CASSSPGQPYEQYF. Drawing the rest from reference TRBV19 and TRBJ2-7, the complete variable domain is DGGITQSPKYLFRKEGQNVTLSCEQNLNHDAMYWYRQDPGQGLRLIYYSQIVNDFQKGDIAEGYSVSREKKESFPLTVTSAQKNPTAFYLCASSSPGQPYEQYFGPGTRLTVT.

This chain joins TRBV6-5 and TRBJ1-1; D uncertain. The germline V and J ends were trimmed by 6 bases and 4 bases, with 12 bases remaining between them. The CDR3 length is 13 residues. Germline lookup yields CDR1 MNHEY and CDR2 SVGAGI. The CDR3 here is CASSAAPATEAFF. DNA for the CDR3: TGTGCCAGCAGCGCCGCGCCGGCCACTGAAGCTTTCTTT.

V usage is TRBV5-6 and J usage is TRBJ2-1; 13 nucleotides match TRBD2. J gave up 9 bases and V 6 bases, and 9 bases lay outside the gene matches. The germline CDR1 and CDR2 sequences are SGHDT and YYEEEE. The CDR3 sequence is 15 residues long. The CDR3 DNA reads TGTGCCAGCACCGCTACTAGCGGGAGGGTTGGTGAGCAGTTCTTC. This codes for CASTATSGRVGEQFF.

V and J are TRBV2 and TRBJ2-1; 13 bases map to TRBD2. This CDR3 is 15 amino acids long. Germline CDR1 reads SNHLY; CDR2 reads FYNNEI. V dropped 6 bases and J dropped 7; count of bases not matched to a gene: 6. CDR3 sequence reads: CASRRTSGSLNEQFF. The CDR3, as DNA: TGTGCCAGCAGGAGGACTAGCGGGAGTTTAAATGAGCAGTTCTTC.

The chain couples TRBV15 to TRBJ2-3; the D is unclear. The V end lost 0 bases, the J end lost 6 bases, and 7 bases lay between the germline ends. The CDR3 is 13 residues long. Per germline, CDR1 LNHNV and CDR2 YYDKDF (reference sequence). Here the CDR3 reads CATSREAEDTQYF. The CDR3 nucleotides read TGTGCCACCAGCAGAGAAGCTGAGGATACGCAGTATTTT.

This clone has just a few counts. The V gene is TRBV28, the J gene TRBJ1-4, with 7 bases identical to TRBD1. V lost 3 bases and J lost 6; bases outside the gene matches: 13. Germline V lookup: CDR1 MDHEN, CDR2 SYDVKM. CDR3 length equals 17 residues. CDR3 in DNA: TGTGCCAGCAGTTTTTACCTCAGGGGGGTTCGGGATGAAAAACTGTTTTTT. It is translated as CASSFYLRGVRDEKLFF.

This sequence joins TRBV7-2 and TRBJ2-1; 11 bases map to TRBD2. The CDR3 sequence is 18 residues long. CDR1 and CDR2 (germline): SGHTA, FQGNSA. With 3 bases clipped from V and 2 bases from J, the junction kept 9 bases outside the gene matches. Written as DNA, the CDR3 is TGTGCCAGCAGCTTCGTCATTAGCGGGGGGGGCACCTACAATGAGCAGTTCTTC. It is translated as CASSFVISGGGTYNEQFF.

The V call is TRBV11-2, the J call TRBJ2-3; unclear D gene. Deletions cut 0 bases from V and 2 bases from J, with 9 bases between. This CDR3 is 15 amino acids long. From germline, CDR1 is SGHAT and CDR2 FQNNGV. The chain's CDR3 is CASSLEWTDTDTQYF. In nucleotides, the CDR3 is TGTGCCAGCAGCTTAGAATGGACGGACACAGATACGCAGTATTTT.

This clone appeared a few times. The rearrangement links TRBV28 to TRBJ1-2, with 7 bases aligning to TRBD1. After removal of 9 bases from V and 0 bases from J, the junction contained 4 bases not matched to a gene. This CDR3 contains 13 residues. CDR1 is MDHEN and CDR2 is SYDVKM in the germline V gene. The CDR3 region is CASSTGTNYGYTF. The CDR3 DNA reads TGTGCCAGTTCGACAGGGACTAACTATGGCTACACCTTC.

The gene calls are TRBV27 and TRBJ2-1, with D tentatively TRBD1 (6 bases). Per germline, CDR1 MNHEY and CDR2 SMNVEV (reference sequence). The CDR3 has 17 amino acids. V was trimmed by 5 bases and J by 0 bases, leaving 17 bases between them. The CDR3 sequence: CASSRQPGHISYNEQFF. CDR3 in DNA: TGTGCCAGCAGTCGTCAACCGGGACACATCTCCTACAATGAGCAGTTCTTC.

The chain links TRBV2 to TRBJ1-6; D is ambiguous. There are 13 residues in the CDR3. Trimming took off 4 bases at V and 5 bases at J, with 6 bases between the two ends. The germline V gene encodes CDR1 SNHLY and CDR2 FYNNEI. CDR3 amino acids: CASSGQDNSPLHF. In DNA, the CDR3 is TGTGCCAGCAGTGGGCAAGATAATTCACCCCTCCACTTT. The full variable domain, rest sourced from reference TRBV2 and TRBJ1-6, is EPEVTQTPSHQVTQMGQEVILRCVPISNHLYFYWYRQILGQKVEFLVSFYNNEISEKSEIFDDQFSVERPDGSNFTLKIRSTKLEDSAMYFCASSGQDNSPLHFGNGTRLTVT.

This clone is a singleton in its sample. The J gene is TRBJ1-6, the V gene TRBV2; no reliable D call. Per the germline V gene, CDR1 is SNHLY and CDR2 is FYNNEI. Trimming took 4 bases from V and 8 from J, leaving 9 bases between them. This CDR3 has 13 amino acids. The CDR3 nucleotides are TGTGCCAGCAGTGTGCAAGGAGATTCACCCCTCCACTTT. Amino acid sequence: CASSVQGDSPLHF.

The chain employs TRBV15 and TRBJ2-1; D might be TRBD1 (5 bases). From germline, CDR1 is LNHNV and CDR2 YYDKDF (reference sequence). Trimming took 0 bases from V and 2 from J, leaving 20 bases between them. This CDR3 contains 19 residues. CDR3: CATSRDLSDSRRTYNEQFF. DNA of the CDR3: TGTGCCACCAGCAGAGATTTGAGCGACAGCCGACGTACCTACAATGAGCAGTTCTTC.

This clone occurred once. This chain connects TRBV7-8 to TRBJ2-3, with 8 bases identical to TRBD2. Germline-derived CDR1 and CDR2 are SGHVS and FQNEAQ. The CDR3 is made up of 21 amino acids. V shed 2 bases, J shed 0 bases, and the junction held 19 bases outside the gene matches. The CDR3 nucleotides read TGTGCCAGCAGCTTACGATATGATTGGGCGGGAGGCCGTTCTAGCACAGATACGCAGTATTTT. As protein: CASSLRYDWAGGRSSTDTQYF.

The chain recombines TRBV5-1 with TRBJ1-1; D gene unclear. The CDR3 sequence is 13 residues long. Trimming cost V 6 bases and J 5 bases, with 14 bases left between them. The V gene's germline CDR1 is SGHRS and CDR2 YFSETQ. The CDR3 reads CASKEGSRTEAFF. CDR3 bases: TGCGCCAGCAAAGAGGGCAGTAGAACTGAAGCTTTCTTT.

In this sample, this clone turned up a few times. The CDR3 DNA follows: TGCGCCAGCAGCTTGGCAGGGACAGCTGGTGAAAAACTGTTTTTT. Protein: CASSLAGTAGEKLFF. The chain is built from TRBV5-1 and TRBJ1-4, with 7 bases identical to TRBD1. Trimming cost V 0 bases and J 7 bases; bases outside gene matches: 6. Looked up from germline, CDR1 is SGHRS and CDR2 is YFSETQ. This CDR3 has 15 residues.

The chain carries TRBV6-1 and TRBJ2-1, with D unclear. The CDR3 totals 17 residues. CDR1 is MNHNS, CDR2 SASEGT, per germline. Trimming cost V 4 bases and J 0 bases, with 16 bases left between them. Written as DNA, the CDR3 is TGTGCCAGCAGTGCTCTGAGACGGTTGAGCTCCTACAATGAGCAGTTCTTC. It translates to CASSALRRLSSYNEQFF.

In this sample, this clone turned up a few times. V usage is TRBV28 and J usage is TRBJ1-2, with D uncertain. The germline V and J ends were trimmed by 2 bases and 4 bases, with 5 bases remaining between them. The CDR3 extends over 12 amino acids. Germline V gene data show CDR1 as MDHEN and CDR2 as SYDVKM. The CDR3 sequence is CASSLTGYGYTF. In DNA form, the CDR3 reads TGTGCCAGCAGTTTAACCGGCTATGGCTACACCTTC.

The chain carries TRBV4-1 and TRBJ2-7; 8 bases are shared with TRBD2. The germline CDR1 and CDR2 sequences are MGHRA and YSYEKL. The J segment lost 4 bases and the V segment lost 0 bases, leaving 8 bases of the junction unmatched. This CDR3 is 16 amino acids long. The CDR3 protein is CASSQDRELAVYEQYF. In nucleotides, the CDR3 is TGCGCCAGCAGCCAAGATCGGGAACTAGCGGTATACGAGCAGTACTTC.

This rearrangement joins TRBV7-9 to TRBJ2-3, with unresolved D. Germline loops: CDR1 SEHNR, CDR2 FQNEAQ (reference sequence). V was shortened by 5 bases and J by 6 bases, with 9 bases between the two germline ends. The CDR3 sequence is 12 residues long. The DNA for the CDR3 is TGTGCCAGCAGCCCCCTAGGGGATACGCAGTATTTT. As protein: CASSPLGDTQYF.

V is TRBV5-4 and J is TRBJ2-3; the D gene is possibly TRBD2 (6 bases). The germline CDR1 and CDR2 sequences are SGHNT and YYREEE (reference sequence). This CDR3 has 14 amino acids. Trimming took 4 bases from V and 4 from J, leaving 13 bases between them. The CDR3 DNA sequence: TGTGCCAGCAGCCCCCTAGGAGGGGCAGATACGCAGTATTTT. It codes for CASSPLGGADTQYF.

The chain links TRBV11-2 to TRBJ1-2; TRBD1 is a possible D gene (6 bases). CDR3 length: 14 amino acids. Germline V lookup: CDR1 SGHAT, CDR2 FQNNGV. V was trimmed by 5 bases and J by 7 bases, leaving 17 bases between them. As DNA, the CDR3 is TGTGCCAGCAGCAACCCAGACAGGTTCGGTGGCTACACCTTC. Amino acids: CASSNPDRFGGYTF.

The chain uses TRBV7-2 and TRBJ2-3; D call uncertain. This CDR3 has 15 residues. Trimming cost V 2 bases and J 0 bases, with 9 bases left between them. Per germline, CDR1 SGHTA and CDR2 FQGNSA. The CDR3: CASSLQFGSTDTQYF. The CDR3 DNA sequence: TGTGCCAGCAGCTTACAATTCGGGAGCACAGATACGCAGTATTTT. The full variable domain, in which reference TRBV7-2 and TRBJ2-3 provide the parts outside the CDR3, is GAGVSQSPSNKVTEKGKDVELRCDPISGHTALYWYRQSLGQGLEFLIYFQGNSAPDKSGLPSDRFSAERTGGSVSTLTIQRTQQEDSAVYLCASSLQFGSTDTQYFGPGTRLTVL.

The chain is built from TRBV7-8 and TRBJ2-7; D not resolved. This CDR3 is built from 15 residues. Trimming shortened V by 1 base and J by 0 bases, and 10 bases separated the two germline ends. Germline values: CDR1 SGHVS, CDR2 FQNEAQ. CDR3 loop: CASSLVGVGSYEQYF. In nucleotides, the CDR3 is TGTGCCAGCAGCTTAGTTGGGGTGGGCTCCTACGAGCAGTACTTC. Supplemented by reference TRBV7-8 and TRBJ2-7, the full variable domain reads GAGVSQSPRYKVAKRGQDVALRCDPISGHVSLFWYQQALGQGPEFLTYFQNEAQLDKSGLPSDRFFAERPEGSVSTLKIQRTQQEDSAVYLCASSLVGVGSYEQYFGPGTRLTVT.

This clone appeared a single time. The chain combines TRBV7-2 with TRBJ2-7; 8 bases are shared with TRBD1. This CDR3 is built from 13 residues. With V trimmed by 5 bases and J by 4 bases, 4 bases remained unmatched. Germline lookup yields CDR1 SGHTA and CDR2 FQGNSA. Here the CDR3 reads CASSRQGQYEQYF. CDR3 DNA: TGTGCCAGCAGCCGACAGGGGCAATACGAGCAGTACTTC.

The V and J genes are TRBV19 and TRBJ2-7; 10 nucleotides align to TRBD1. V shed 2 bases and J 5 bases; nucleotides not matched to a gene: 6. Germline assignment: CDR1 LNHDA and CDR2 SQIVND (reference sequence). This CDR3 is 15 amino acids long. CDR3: CASSIPGQGSDEQYF. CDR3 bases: TGTGCCAGTAGTATACCGGGACAGGGGTCAGACGAGCAGTACTTC.